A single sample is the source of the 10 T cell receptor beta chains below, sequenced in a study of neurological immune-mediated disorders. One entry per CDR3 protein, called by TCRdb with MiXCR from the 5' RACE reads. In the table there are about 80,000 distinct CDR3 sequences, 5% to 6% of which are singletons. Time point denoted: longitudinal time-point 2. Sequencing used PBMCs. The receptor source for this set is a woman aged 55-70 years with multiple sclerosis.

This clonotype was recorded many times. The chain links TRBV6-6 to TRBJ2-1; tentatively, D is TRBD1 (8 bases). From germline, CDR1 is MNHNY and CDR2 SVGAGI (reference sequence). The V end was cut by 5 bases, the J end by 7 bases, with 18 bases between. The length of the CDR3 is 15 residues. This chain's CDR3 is CASSRTGGGGNEQFF. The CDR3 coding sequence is TGTGCCAGCAGTCGCACAGGGGGGGGAGGGAATGAGCAGTTCTTC.

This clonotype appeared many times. CDR3 nucleotide sequence: TGCAGCATGGGACTTCCCCACGGGGAGCAGTACTTC. Translated: CSMGLPHGEQYF. The chain links TRBV29-1 to TRBJ2-7; D might be TRBD2 (6 bases). Between the trimmed V and J ends, which lost 8 bases and 7 bases, there was a span of 18 bases. CDR1 is SQVTM, CDR2 ANQGSEA, per germline. This CDR3 is built from 12 residues.

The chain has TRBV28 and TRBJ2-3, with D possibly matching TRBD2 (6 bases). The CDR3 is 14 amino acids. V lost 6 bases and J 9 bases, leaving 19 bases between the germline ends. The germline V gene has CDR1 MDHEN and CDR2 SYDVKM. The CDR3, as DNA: TGTGCCAGCAGCGGAACGGGACTGCCACAGACGCAGTATTTT. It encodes CASSGTGLPQTQYF.

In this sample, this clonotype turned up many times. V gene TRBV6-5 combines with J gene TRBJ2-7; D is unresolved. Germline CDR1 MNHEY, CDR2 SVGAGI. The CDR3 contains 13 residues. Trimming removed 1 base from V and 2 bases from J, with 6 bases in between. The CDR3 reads CASSYYGAYEQYF. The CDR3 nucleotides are TGTGCCAGCAGTTACTATGGCGCCTACGAGCAGTACTTC.

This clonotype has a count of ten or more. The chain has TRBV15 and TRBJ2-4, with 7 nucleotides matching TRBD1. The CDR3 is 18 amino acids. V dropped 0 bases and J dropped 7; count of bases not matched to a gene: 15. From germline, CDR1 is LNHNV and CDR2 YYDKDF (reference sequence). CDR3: CATSRDFGVDRVYNIQYF. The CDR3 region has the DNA TGTGCCACCAGCAGAGATTTTGGAGTCGACAGGGTATACAACATTCAGTACTTC.

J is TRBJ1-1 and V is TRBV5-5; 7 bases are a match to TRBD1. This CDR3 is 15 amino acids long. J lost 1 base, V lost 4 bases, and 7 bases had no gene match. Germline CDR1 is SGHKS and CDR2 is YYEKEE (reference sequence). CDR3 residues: CASSPYRGQNTEAFF. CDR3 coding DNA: TGTGCCAGCAGCCCCTACAGGGGACAGAACACTGAAGCTTTCTTT. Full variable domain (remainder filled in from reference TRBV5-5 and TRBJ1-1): DAGVTQSPTHLIKTRGQQVTLRCSPISGHKSVSWYQQVLGQGPQFIFQYYEKEERGRGNFPDRFSARQFPNYSSELNVNALLLGDSALYLCASSPYRGQNTEAFFGQGTRLTVV.

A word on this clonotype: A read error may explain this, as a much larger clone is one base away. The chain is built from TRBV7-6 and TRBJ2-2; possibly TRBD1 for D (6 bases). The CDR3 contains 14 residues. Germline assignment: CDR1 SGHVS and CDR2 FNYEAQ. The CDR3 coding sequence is TGCGCCAGCAGCAACACAGGGAATAACGGGGAGCTGTTTTTT. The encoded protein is CASSNTGNNGELFF.

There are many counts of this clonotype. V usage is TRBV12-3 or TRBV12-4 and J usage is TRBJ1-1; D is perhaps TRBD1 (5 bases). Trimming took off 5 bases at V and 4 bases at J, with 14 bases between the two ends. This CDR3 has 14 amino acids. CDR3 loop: CASSRRGGSTEAFF. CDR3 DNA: TGTGCCAGCAGTCGCCGGGGGGGGAGCACTGAAGCTTTCTTT.

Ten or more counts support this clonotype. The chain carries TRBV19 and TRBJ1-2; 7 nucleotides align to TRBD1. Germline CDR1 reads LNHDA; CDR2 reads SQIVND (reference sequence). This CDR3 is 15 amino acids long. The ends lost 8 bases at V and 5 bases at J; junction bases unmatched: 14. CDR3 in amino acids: CASRNQGTDTYGYTF. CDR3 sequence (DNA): TGTGCCAGTCGAAACCAAGGGACAGATACTTATGGCTACACCTTC.

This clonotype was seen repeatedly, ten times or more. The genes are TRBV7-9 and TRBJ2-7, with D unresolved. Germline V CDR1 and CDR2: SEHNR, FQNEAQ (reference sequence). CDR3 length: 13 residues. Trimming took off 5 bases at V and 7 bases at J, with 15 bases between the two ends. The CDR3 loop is CASSPVPLREQYF. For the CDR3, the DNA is TGTGCCAGCAGCCCAGTCCCCCTGAGGGAGCAGTACTTC.